This T cell receptor (beta chain) was recovered during a study of blood T cell repertoires in COVID-19. About the study: Samples came from the United States, Italy and Spain, spanning acute and convalescent COVID-19. The analysed material was cDNA or gDNA that came from T cells, B-cell-depleted T cells, or PBMCs.

CDR1 and CDR2 from the germline V gene are SQVTM and ANQGSEA. With 5 bases removed from V and 0 bases from J, the gap between germline ends came to 11 bases. The CDR3 runs 13 residues. Study processing details: Nucleated cell counts were estimated from reference gene primer amplification. The table came from immunoSEQ multiplex PCR; TCRdb's copy has only in-frame clones and leaves some out. V and J calls and clone size are given by that table; D and trimming were obtained from the DNA. Of around 200,000 clones in the sample, around 80% were seen once. The receptor was derived from a woman aged 45-59 years with acute or convalescent COVID-19. Sequenced sample: peripheral blood. This chain joins TRBV29-1 and TRBJ2-7, with D tentatively TRBD1 (5 bases). CDR3 sequence reads: CSVSWGSSYEQYF. The CDR3 DNA sequence: TGCAGCGTTTCATGGGGCAGCTCCTACGAGCAGTACTTC.